This T cell receptor (beta chain) comes out of a study of cytomegalovirus exposure and HLA in healthy donors. The V and J ends lost 5 bases and 7 bases, in that order; junction bases with no gene match: 4. This CDR3 contains 14 residues. In germline, CDR1 is ENHRY, CDR2 SYGVKD. PCR used 60 Vbeta primers and 13 Jbeta primers. The repertoire was sequenced with immunoSEQ multiplex PCR; TCRdb's copy has only in-frame clones and lacks some. This table has approximately 100,000 clones, 78% appearing once. This TCR came from a woman aged 40 to 55 in good health and CMV-seropositive. The rearrangement uses TRBV10-3 and TRBJ2-1; 11 nucleotides align to TRBD2. Sequencing was carried out using PBMCs. The CDR3 DNA reads as TGTGCCATCAGTCCGGGACTAGCGGAAAATGAGCAGTTCTTC. It specifies CAISPGLAENEQFF.